This record covers a single TCR beta chain. V was pared by 4 bases and J by 1 base, with 21 bases between. CDR1 and CDR2 (germline): SGHNT, YYREEE (reference sequence). CDR3 length: 18 residues. Either two negative PCRs, clearance, or symptom resolution qualified Cohort 3 donors as recovered. The data derive from a study of blood T cell repertoires in COVID-19. Sequencing was performed with immunoSEQ multiplex PCR; in TCRdb, only in-frame clones are kept and a portion is missing. The sample lists almost 250,000 clones, roughly 89% occurring once. The sequencing input was PBMCs or T cells enriched from blood (not recorded which). The TCR sequence derives from a woman aged 30 to 39 who had recovered from COVID-19. This rearrangement joins TRBV5-4 to TRBJ1-3; maybe TRBD1 (6 bases). In DNA, the CDR3 is TGTGCCAGCAGCCCGGGGAACCAACAGGGTAGATCTGGAAACACCATATATTTT. This encodes CASSPGNQQGRSGNTIYF.